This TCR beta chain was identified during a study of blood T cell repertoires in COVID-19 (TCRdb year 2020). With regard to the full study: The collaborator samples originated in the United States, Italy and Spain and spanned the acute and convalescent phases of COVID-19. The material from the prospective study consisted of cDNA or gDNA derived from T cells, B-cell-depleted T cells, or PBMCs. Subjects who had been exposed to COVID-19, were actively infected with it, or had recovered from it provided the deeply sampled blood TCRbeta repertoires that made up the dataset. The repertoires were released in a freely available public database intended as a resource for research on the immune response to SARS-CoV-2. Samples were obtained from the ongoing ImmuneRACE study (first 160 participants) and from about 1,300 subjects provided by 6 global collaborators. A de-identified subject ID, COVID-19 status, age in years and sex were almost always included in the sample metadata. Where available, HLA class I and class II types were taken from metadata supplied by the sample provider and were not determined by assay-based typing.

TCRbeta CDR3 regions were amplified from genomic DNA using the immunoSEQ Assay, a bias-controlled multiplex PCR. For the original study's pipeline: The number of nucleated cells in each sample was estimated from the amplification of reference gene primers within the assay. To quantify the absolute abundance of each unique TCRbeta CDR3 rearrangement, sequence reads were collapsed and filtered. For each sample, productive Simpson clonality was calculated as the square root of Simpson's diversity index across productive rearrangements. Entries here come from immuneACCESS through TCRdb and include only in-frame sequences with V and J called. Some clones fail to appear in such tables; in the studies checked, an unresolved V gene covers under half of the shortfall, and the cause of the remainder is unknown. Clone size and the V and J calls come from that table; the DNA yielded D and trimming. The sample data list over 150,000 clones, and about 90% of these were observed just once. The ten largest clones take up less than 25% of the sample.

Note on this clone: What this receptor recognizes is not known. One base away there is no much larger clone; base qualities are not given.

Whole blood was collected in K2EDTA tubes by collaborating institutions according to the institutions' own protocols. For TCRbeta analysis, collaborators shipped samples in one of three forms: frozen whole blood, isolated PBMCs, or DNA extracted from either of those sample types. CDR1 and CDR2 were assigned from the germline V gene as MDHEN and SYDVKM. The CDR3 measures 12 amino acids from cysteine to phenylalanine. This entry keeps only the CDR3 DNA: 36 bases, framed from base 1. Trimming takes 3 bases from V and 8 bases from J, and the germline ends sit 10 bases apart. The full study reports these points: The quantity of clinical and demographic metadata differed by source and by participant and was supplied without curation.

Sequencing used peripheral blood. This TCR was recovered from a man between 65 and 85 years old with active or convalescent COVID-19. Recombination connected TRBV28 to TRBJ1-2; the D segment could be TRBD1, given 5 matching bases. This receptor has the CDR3 CASSLEGNGYTF. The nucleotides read TGTGCCAGCAGTTTGGAGGGGAACGGCTACACCTTC.